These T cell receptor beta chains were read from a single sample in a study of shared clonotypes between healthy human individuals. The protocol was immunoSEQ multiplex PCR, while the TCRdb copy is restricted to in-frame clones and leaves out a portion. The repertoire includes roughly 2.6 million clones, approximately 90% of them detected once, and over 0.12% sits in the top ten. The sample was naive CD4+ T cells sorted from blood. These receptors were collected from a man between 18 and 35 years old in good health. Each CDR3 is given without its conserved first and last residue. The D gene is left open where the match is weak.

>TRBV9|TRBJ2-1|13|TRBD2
ASSVDTGGLYEQF
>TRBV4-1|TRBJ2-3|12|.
ASSQEPSTDTQY
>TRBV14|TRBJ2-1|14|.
ASSQRMAFPYNEQF
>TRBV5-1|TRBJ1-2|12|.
ASSEMQGVYGYT
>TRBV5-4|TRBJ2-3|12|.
ASSPGGPTDTQY
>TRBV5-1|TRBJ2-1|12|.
ASSLPGGLNEQF
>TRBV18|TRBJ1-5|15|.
ASSPFPGADWNQPQH
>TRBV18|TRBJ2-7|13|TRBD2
ASSPGLAGVYEQY
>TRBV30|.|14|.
AWSPNVQRSSYEQY
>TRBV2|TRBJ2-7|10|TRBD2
ASRIAGSEQY
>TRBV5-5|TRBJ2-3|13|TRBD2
ASRRTSGATDTQY
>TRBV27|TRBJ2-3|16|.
ASSLTGLATNWASTQY
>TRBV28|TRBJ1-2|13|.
ASSLESLGSSGYT
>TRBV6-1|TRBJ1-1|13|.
ASSTPLRQLLGAF
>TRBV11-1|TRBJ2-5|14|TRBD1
ASSGDRRRPQETQY
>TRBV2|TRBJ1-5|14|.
ASGGGLGYSNQPQH
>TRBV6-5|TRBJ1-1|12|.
ASSYWGTASEAF
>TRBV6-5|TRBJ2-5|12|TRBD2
ASRTLAGQETQY
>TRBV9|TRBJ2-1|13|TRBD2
ASSVSGSSYNEQF
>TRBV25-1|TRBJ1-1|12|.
ASSEYWGNTEAF
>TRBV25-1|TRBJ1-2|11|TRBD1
ASSTGGPYGYT
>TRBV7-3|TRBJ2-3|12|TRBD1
ASSSQGMADTQY
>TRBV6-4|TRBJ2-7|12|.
ASSGGPSSYEQY
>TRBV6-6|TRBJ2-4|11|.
ASSYASGNIQY
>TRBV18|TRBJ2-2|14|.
ASSPPSTLNTGELF
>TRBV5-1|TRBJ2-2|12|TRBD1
ASEPGQGAGELF
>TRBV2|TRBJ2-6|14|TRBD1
ASSRAGGGGANVLT
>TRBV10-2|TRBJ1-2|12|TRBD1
ASSSQGEDYGYT
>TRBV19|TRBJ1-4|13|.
ASSTHWGTNEKLF
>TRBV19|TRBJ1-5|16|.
ASSIIRGHSYSNQPQH
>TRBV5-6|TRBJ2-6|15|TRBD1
ASSKDRLNSGANVLT
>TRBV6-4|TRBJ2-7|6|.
ASSEQY
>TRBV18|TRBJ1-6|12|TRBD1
ASSPGTGDSPLH
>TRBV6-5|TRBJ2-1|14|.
ASSYRGGAVDNEQF
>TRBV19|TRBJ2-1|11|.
ASSTQGLNEQF
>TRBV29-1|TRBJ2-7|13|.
SVSFRLASYYEQY
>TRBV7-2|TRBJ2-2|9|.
ASTYTGELF
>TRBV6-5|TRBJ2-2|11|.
ASSRGYTGELF
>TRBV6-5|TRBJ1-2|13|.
ASSFTGRKDYGYT
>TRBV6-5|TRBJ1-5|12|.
ASGGGISNQPQH